The entry that follows covers one T cell receptor (beta chain) sequence. Trimming took off 4 bases at V and 3 bases at J, with 16 bases between the two ends. In germline, CDR1 is SGHRS, CDR2 YFSETQ. The CDR3 is made up of 15 amino acids. The data derive from a study of shared clonotypes between healthy human individuals. TCRdb's table, derived via immunoSEQ multiplex PCR, lists solely in-frame clones and lacks some. The profile shows about 1.1 million clones, approximately 78% of them singletons. All donors qualified as healthy HIV-negative adults and had experienced no recent acute infections or vaccinations.

The clonotype was recovered from a man between 18 and 35 years old in good health. Some clones in this sample may be carry-over from other donors' samples. Input material: memory CD4+ T cells from PBMCs. Subset meaning: CD45RA-negative fraction. The V and J genes are TRBV5-1 and TRBJ1-1; D is perhaps TRBD1 (6 bases). In nucleotides, the CDR3 is TGCGCCAGCAGCCCAGGGGTGGTCGGGTACACTGAAGCTTTCTTT. The encoded protein is CASSPGVVGYTEAFF.